This T cell receptor beta chain emerged from a study of blood T cell repertoires in COVID-19. Study details: Acute and convalescent COVID-19 specimens originated in the United States, Italy and Spain. The cDNA or gDNA used as material had been derived from T cells, B-cell-depleted T cells, or PBMCs.

Original analysis: Quantification of nucleated cells was approximated via reference gene primer amplification. Assay: immunoSEQ multiplex PCR; the TCRdb copy retains only in-frame clones and omits some. D and trimming were read from the DNA, whereas the V and J calls and clone size are those reported in that table. The sample lists approximately 160,000 clones, around 80% occurring once. Trimming took off 4 bases at V and 0 bases at J, with 11 bases between the two ends. Germline V gene sequence: CDR1 SEHNR, CDR2 FQNEAQ (reference sequence). CDR3 length: 15 residues. The sequencing input was peripheral blood. The chain joins TRBV7-9 to TRBJ2-3; D is unresolved. The receptor was derived from an elderly woman with acute or convalescent COVID-19. The CDR3 coding sequence is TGTGCCAGCAGCTACGCAGGTATAAGCACAGATACGCAGTATTTT. Protein: CASSYAGISTDTQYF. Combining the CDR3 with reference TRBV7-9 and TRBJ2-3 gives the whole variable domain DTGVSQNPRHKITKRGQNVTFRCDPISEHNRLYWYRQTLGQGPEFLTYFQNEAQLEKSRLLSDRFSAERPKGSFSTLEIQRTEQGDSAMYLCASSYAGISTDTQYFGPGTRLTVL.